These 8 T cell receptor beta chains were all obtained from the same sample, sequenced in a study of cytomegalovirus exposure and HLA in healthy donors. This table comes from immunoSEQ multiplex PCR, and its TCRdb copy is limited to in-frame clones, with some not included. The sample carries about 82,000 clones, 85% to 95% recorded once. Sequenced: PBMCs. Receptors originate from a young woman in good health and CMV-seronegative.

V and J are TRBV10-2 and TRBJ1-3; possible D gene TRBD1, 6 bases. CDR1 is WSHSY and CDR2 is SAAADI in the germline V gene. V lost 6 bases and J lost 4, with 13 bases in between. The CDR3 sequence is 14 residues long. This CDR3 reads CASRKGDQGNTIYF. The CDR3 DNA reads as TGCGCCAGCAGGAAGGGGGACCAGGGAAACACCATATATTTT.

This clone was observed once. The chain employs TRBV10-3 and TRBJ2-2, with a weak D call TRBD1 (5 bases). The germline CDR1 and CDR2 sequences are ENHRY and SYGVKD. This CDR3 comprises 15 residues. V was shortened by 2 bases and J by 0 bases, with 7 bases between the two germline ends. The CDR3 region has the DNA TGTGCCATCAGTGAGCAGGGAACGAACACCGGGGAGCTGTTTTTT. This encodes CAISEQGTNTGELFF.

V usage is TRBV6-5 and J usage is TRBJ1-2, with a weak D call TRBD1 (6 bases). Germline V gives CDR1 MNHEY, CDR2 SVGAGI. V shed 5 bases and J shed 4 bases, with 11 bases lying between them. The CDR3 spans 13 residues. The CDR3 DNA sequence: TGTGCCAGCAGTACGATAGGGGGCTATGGCTACACCTTC. As protein: CASSTIGGYGYTF.

The chain has TRBV10-2 and TRBJ2-1, with TRBD2 identical over 8 bases. CDR3 length: 15 amino acids. Germline V gives CDR1 WSHSY, CDR2 SAAADI. The V and J ends lost 6 bases and 12 bases, in that order; junction bases with no gene match: 16. The CDR3 coding sequence is TGCGCCAGCAGCCCTTTATCGGGAGGGCCCCGAACGCAGTTCTTC. Its translation is CASSPLSGGPRTQFF.

V gene TRBV6-6 combines with J gene TRBJ1-5; 8 positions match TRBD1. Germline values: CDR1 MNHNY, CDR2 SVGAGI (reference sequence). This CDR3 has 15 residues. J lost 7 bases, V lost 5 bases, and 10 bases had no gene match. CDR3 sequence reads: CASSRGGQGGQPQHF. CDR3 nucleotides: TGTGCCAGCAGTCGTGGTGGACAGGGAGGCCAGCCCCAGCATTTT.

The rearrangement links TRBV9 to TRBJ2-6, with 10 nucleotides matching TRBD1. The CDR3 consists of 19 residues. Germline V gene lookup returns CDR1 SGDLS and CDR2 YYNGEE. Losses at the gene ends were 2 bases for V and 0 bases for J; bases not matched to a gene: 8. CDR3 region: CASSVHRDRGSSGANVLTF. The CDR3 DNA reads TGTGCCAGCAGCGTGCACCGGGACAGGGGAAGCTCTGGGGCCAACGTCCTGACTTTC.

The chain couples TRBV7-9 to TRBJ2-3, with D tentatively TRBD2 (5 bases). Germline V lookup: CDR1 SEHNR, CDR2 FQNEAQ (reference sequence). The V end was cut by 5 bases, the J end by 2 bases, with 20 bases between. This CDR3 region has 17 residues. This CDR3 is CASSLPPMDSSTDTQYF. The CDR3 bases are TGTGCCAGCAGCCTTCCCCCGATGGACTCCTCCACAGATACGCAGTATTTT.

J is TRBJ2-3 and V is TRBV12-5, with TRBD2 identical over 13 bases. The CDR3 spans 20 residues. Germline CDR1 is LGHNT and CDR2 is FRNRAP. V was pared by 4 bases and J by 4 bases, with 17 bases of the junction left unmatched. CDR3 coding DNA: TGTGCTAGTGGTTATTACAGTCCCAGGGGACTAGCGGGACTACCAGATACGCAGTATTTT. Amino acids: CASGYYSPRGLAGLPDTQYF.